Following are 15 T cell receptor beta chains from one sample sequenced in a study of tumor-infiltrating lymphocytes in primary liver carcinoma. Constant-region priming of 500 ng total RNA yielded TCR beta cDNA. The TCR beta library was amplified through three nested multiplex PCR rounds in a modified ARM-PCR procedure. The first two PCR rounds, around 11 cycles each, used TRBV1-TRBV30 forward primers and a C-beta reverse primer. TCRdb ran MiXCR on the multiplex PCR reads and lists one entry per CDR3 protein. The table shows fewer than 150,000 distinct CDR3 sequences, with 50% to 65% occurring only once. Scientists recovered RNA and DNA together from approximately 20-30 mg of unsorted bulk tissue. Sequencing used liver tumor tissue from sampling region 1. Documented subset: tumor region T1, superior pole. The receptors were sampled from a woman in her fifties or sixties with primary liver carcinoma and hepatitis B virus infection.

The chain is built from TRBV6-6 and TRBJ1-4; D not certain. V lost 10 bases and J 2 bases, leaving 11 bases between the germline ends. Germline V gives CDR1 MNHNY, CDR2 SVGAGI (reference sequence). The CDR3 spans 13 residues. This CDR3 reads CANTEVTNEKLFF. CDR3 DNA sequence: TGTGCCAACACAGAGGTTACTAATGAAAAACTGTTTTTT.

This clonotype was found many times. The chain joins TRBV6-6 to TRBJ1-3, with D tentatively TRBD1 (6 bases). The length of the CDR3 is 15 residues. Trimming left V 0 bases short and J 2 bases short, with 8 bases between. Per germline, CDR1 MNHNY and CDR2 SVGAGI (reference sequence). CDR3 in amino acids: CASSYSSGAGNTIYF. DNA of the CDR3: TGTGCCAGCAGTTACTCATCAGGGGCTGGAAACACCATATATTTT.

To note about this clonotype: This clone may be a read error of a much larger clone one base away. The genes are TRBV12-5 and TRBJ2-7; the D is unclear. The CDR3 spans 14 residues. The ends were cut back, 2 bases at V and 6 bases at J, with 14 bases in the middle. Germline V CDR1 and CDR2: LGHNT, FRNRAP. The CDR3 DNA reads as TGTGCTAGTGGTTTGTCCATGGAGCAACGCGAGCAGTACTTC. Encoded protein: CASGLSMEQREQYF. Variable domain in full (rest from reference TRBV12-5 and TRBJ2-7): DARVTQTPRHKVTEMGQEVTMRCQPILGHNTVFWYRQTMMQGLELLAYFRNRAPLDDSGMPKDRFSAEMPDATLATLKIQPSEPRDSAVYFCASGLSMEQREQYFGPGTRLTVT.

This clonotype was picked up one time. At one of its ends the junction is not consistent with the germline gene, which may arise from a read error. This chain connects TRBV4-1 to TRBJ2-7; 11 nucleotides match TRBD1. The CDR3 covers 16 residues. Germline CDR1 and CDR2: MGHRA and YSYEKL. The chain's CDR3 is CASSQGSGQGAGEQHF. The DNA for the CDR3 is TGCGCCAGCAGCCAAGGAAGTGGACAGGGGGCGGGCGAGCAGCACTTC.

Details on this clonotype: The conserved final phenylalanine or tryptophan is absent from the CDR3, which likely points to a read error. The chain joins TRBV6-5 to TRBJ1-2; D unresolved. V gave up 0 bases and J gave up 4 bases, with 12 bases separating them. CDR1 MNHEY and CDR2 SVGAGI come from the germline V gene. The CDR3 extends over 15 amino acids. This CDR3 is CASSYSGRAGYGYTY. CDR3 bases: TGTGCCAGCAGTTACTCGGGGAGGGCGGGCTATGGCTACACCTAC.

V and J are TRBV5-1 and TRBJ2-7, with D possibly TRBD2 on 6 matching bases. The V end was cut by 0 bases, the J end by 3 bases, with 13 bases between. There are 15 residues in the CDR3. The V gene's germline CDR1 is SGHRS and CDR2 YFSETQ. CDR3 loop: CASSLAGGENYEQYF. CDR3 sequence (DNA): TGCGCCAGCAGCTTGGCCGGCGGGGAAAACTACGAGCAGTACTTC.

About this clonotype: At one of its ends the junction is not consistent with the germline gene, which may arise from a read error. V usage is TRBV11-2 and J usage is TRBJ2-7; 15 nucleotides align to TRBD2. This CDR3 is built from 17 residues. In germline, CDR1 is SGHAT, CDR2 FQNNGV. The CDR3 protein is CASSQGLAGGRAFEQNF. The CDR3 nucleotides are TGTGCCAGCAGCCAAGGACTAGCGGGAGGGCGAGCCTTCGAGCAGAACTTC.

The chain recombines TRBV10-2 with TRBJ2-3; D is perhaps TRBD1 (6 bases). CDR3 length: 14 amino acids. Looked up from germline, CDR1 is WSHSY and CDR2 is SAAADI. Trimming shortened V by 7 bases and J by 4 bases, and 15 bases separated the two germline ends. CDR3 DNA sequence: TGCGCCAGCACCCGACAGGACCGAGCAGATACGCAGTATTTT. Its protein is CASTRQDRADTQYF.

The gene calls are TRBV6-1 and TRBJ2-2, with a weak D call TRBD2 (5 bases). The V and J ends lost 5 bases and 2 bases respectively, with 15 bases between them. Germline values: CDR1 MNHNS, CDR2 SASEGT. This CDR3 spans 16 amino acids. CDR3 amino acids: CASSYAVTTNTGELFF. The CDR3 nucleotides read TGTGCCAGCAGTTATGCGGTGACTACAAACACCGGGGAGCTGTTTTTT.

Note on this clonotype: A much more abundant neighbour one base away suggests this may be a read error. The V and J genes are TRBV29-1 and TRBJ1-2, with 8 bases lining up with TRBD1. CDR1 and CDR2 from the germline V gene are SQVTM and ANQGSEA. The J segment lost 4 bases and the V segment lost 6 bases, leaving 13 bases of the junction unmatched. The CDR3 loop spans 15 amino acids. For the CDR3, the DNA is TGCAGCGTCCGCATCCAGTGGACAGGGCCCTATGGCTACACCTTC. This codes for CSVRIQWTGPYGYTF.

This clonotype showed up many times. The genes are TRBV10-1 and TRBJ2-3; 7 nucleotides match TRBD2. Germline assignment: CDR1 WNHNN and CDR2 SYGVQD (reference sequence). V was pared by 3 bases and J by 5 bases, with 5 bases of the junction left unmatched. The CDR3 has 14 amino acids. The CDR3 loop is CASSDGLAVDTQYF. The CDR3 DNA reads as TGCGCCAGCAGTGACGGGCTAGCGGTAGATACGCAGTATTTT.

This clonotype showed up just once. This may come from a read error, since a much larger clone is one base off. The chain carries TRBV6-1 and TRBJ1-1; D unresolved. The CDR3 sequence is 13 residues long. The germline gives CDR1 MNHNS, CDR2 SASEGT. The CDR3 loop is CASSENRNIEAFF. The CDR3 bases are TGTGCCAGCAGTGAAAATAGAAACATTGAAGCTTTCTTT.

The sample holds many counts of this clonotype. The rearrangement links TRBV28 to TRBJ2-3; TRBD1 matches at 10 bases. CDR3 size: 21 residues. Per the germline V gene, CDR1 is MDHEN and CDR2 is SYDVKM. The V gene end was trimmed by 2 bases and the J gene end by 2 bases; junction bases not matched to a gene: 19. The CDR3 DNA reads as TGTGCCAGCAGTTTAGAGATGGACAGGGGGGGAACTATAACCAACACAGATACGCAGTATTTT. Its translation: CASSLEMDRGGTITNTDTQYF.

This clonotype has just a few counts. This chain links TRBV5-1 with TRBJ2-1; TRBD2 agrees at 9 bases. The germline gives CDR1 SGHRS, CDR2 YFSETQ. The CDR3 runs to 14 residues. Germline trimming cut 5 bases from V and 8 bases from J; bases unmatched to any gene: 8. The CDR3 spells CASRQAGGMDEQFF. The CDR3 DNA follows: TGCGCCAGCAGGCAAGCGGGAGGTATGGATGAGCAGTTCTTC.

Points on this clonotype: Possible read error: a much larger clone is one base away. This chain links TRBV29-1 with TRBJ2-2; D is tentatively TRBD1 or TRBD2 (5 bases each). Germline assignment: CDR1 SQVTM and CDR2 ANQGSEA. This CDR3 is 12 amino acids long. The CDR3 is CSIDGATGELFF. The CDR3 region has the DNA TGCAGCATTGACGGGGCCACCGGGGAGCTGTTTTTT.